A single sample is the source of the 2 T cell receptor beta chains below, sequenced in a study of prognosis after radiotherapy for stage I lung cancer. TCR beta CDR3 was amplified from genomic DNA by two-round multiplex PCR. Primers (each specific to one TRBV or TRBJ gene) were used in first-round PCR. MiXCR was run by TCRdb on the multiplex PCR reads, yielding one entry per CDR3 protein. Among around 31,000 distinct CDR3 sequences, over 45% were seen once, and the ten largest hold 16%. The material was PBMCs, obtained before or after stereotactic body radiation therapy (not recorded which). All receptors come from a donor over 45 with non-small cell lung cancer.

This clonotype came up many times. The V call is TRBV4-2, the J call TRBJ1-2; unclear D gene. Germline CDR1 and CDR2: LGHNA and YNFKEQ. This CDR3 is 15 amino acids long. Trimming took off 0 bases at V and 7 bases at J, with 15 bases between the two ends. CDR3 in DNA: TGTGCCAGCAGCCAAGATCATGGCAGGCGCGGTGGCTACACCTTC. Protein sequence: CASSQDHGRRGGYTF.

This clonotype has only one observation. CDR3 region: CASSPLTPANTGELFF. Written as DNA, the CDR3 is TGTGCCAGCAGCCCACTGACCCCGGCGAACACCGGGGAGCTGTTTTTT. This chain joins TRBV12-3 or TRBV12-4 and TRBJ2-2; D not resolved. The CDR3 contains 16 residues. V lost 6 bases to trimming and J lost 0 bases, with 14 bases between them.